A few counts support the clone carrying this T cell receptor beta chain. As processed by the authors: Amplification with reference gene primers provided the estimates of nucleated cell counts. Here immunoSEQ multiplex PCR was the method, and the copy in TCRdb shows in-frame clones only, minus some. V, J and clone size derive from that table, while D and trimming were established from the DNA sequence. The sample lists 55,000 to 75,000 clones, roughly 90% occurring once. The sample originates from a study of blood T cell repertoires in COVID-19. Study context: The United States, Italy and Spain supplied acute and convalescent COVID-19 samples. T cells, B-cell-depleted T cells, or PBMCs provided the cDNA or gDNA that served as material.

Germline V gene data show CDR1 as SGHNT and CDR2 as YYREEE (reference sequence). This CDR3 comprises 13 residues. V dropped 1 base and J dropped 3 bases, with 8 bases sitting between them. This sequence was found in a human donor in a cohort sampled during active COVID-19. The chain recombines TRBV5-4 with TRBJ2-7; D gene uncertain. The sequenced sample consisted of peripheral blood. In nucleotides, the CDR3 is TGTGCCAGCAGCTTGTGGGCAGGCTACGAGCAGTACTTC. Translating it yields CASSLWAGYEQYF.